These 5 T cell receptor beta chains originate from one sample sequenced in a study of Ad26.COV2.S vaccination and SARS-CoV-2 variants (dated by TCRdb to the early 2020s). Library generation was performed with the immunoSEQ multiplex PCR assay. What TCRdb holds here is the immuneACCESS table cut down to in-frame rearrangements. Part of the clones is not present; checked against another copy, under half of the missing clones reflect an unresolved V gene, and the others are unexplained. This sample comprises some 450,000 clones, 90% of them detected only once. The top ten hold roughly 4.3% of the sample. This specimen's treatment or condition label, interpreted: over 15 received Ad26.COV2.S at low or high dose, single or two shots; roughly five received placebo; per-sample allocation not given. Repertoires of vaccine and placebo recipients were sequenced from samples taken on day 63 after the first injection.

This specimen was peripheral blood, taken in a trial of Ad26.COV2.S vaccine versus placebo. Receptors originate from a person aged 18-65 years who received the Ad26.COV2.S COVID-19 vaccine or a placebo.

The V gene is TRBV23-1, the J gene TRBJ2-5; D is ambiguous. TRBV23-1 is assigned to the ORF class and has an uncertain function. CDR3 length: 14 residues. V was shortened by 8 bases and J by 5 bases, with 18 bases between the two germline ends. CDR3 region: CASRLRERPETQYF. The CDR3 region has the DNA TGCGCCAGCCGACTGCGAGAGAGGCCGGAGACCCAGTACTTC.

This chain uses TRBV6-2 or TRBV6-3 with TRBJ2-1; 9 positions match TRBD2. With V trimmed by 0 bases and J by 0 bases, 12 bases remained unmatched. From germline, CDR1 is MNHEY and CDR2 SVGEGT. The CDR3 runs to 20 residues. The chain's CDR3 is CASSYSALAGDLGSYNEQFF. The DNA of the CDR3 is TGTGCCAGCAGTTACTCGGCTTTAGCGGGAGATCTTGGCTCCTACAATGAGCAGTTCTTC.

This clone was seen only a few times. This chain uses TRBV25-1 with TRBJ2-5, with 9 bases identical to TRBD2. The CDR3 covers 15 residues. Germline V gene sequence: CDR1 MGHDK, CDR2 SYGVNS. V was pared by 4 bases and J by 5 bases, with 8 bases of the junction left unmatched. The CDR3 is CASSGGSGSRETQYF. The CDR3 DNA follows: TGTGCCAGCAGTGGGGGTAGCGGGAGTCGGGAGACCCAGTACTTC.

J is TRBJ1-2 and V is TRBV18; D is ambiguous. Trimming stripped 5 bases from V and 8 bases from J, with 9 bases between. Germline V CDR1 and CDR2: KGHSH, LQKENI. CDR3 length equals 11 residues. DNA for the CDR3: TGTGCCAGCTCAAGTCAAGGGGGCTACACCTTC. This encodes CASSSQGGYTF.

The CDR3: CASSRELAPGPGELFF. Here the CDR3 DNA reads TGTGCCAGCAGCCGAGAACTAGCGCCAGGCCCCGGGGAGCTGTTTTTT. The chain employs TRBV4-2 and TRBJ2-2, with 7 positions matching TRBD2. Germline V gene data show CDR1 as LGHNA and CDR2 as YNFKEQ. This CDR3 is 16 amino acids long. The trim removed 4 bases at V and 6 bases at J, leaving 11 bases unmatched.